These T cell receptor beta chains were read from a single sample in a study of identical twins. TCRdb reprocessed the 5' RACE reads with MiXCR, giving one entry per CDR3 protein. The profile shows approximately 500,000 distinct CDR3 sequences, nearly 15% of them singletons. The sample was also reused in another study, on yellow fever vaccine responses in identical twins.

The sample comprised CD4+ T cells sorted from blood. Every receptor here comes from a woman under 30 in good health. CDR3s include the opening cysteine and the closing phenylalanine or tryptophan. The D gene is left open where the match is weak. Rows may omit the clone size; those that give it use once, few, many or a size class.

.	TRBV24-1	few	TRBJ2-2	TGTGCCACCAGTGATGTAGGTGGCGCGAACACCGGGGAGCTGTTTTTT	CATSDVGGANTGELFF
.	TRBV28	.	TRBJ1-1	TGTGCCAGCAGTTTACCTCTGACTGAAGCTTTCTTT	CASSLPLTEAFF
TRBD1	TRBV5-1	.	TRBJ2-1	TGCGCCAGCAGCATAGAGACAGGGGGTGAGCAGTTCTTC	CASSIETGGEQFF
TRBD1	TRBV5-6	.	TRBJ2-1	TGTGCCAGCAGTGGAGGGGACAGGGGTTTTTTGAATGAGCAGTTCTTC	CASSGGDRGFLNEQFF
.	TRBV12-3/TRBV12-4	.	TRBJ1-4	TGTGCCAGCAGGGGTAGCCCTAATGAAAAACTGTTTTTT	CASRGSPNEKLFF
TRBD1	TRBV20-1	few	TRBJ2-7	TGCAGTGCTAGTAGTCCGGGACAGGCGTGGTCCTACGAGCAGTACTTC	CSASSPGQAWSYEQYF
TRBD2	TRBV10-3	few	TRBJ2-7	TGTGCCATCAGTGGGGGGACTAGCGCCTCCTACGAGCAGTACTTC	CAISGGTSASYEQYF
.	TRBV11-3	.	TRBJ2-2	TGTGCCAGCAGCTTAGATGGGCACTCCGGGGAGCTGTTTTTT	CASSLDGHSGELFF
.	TRBV20-1	.	TRBJ2-5	TGCAGTGCTCTCCAAGCTTCCCCCAAGACCCAGTACTTC	CSALQASPKTQYF
.	TRBV20-1	.	TRBJ1-2	TGCAGTGCTGGACGCTGGGCAGGCGGCTACACCTTC	CSAGRWAGGYTF
.	TRBV5-5	.	TRBJ2-5	TGTGCCAGCAGCAGGGACGGATCTCTGGAGACCCAGTACTTC	CASSRDGSLETQYF